The 21 T cell receptor beta chains in this list originate from one sample, sequenced in a study of shared T cell receptors in the human thymus. Libraries were prepared by immunoSEQ multiplex PCR; TCRdb keeps only in-frame clonotypes and omits some of them. Of some 700,000 clones listed, 80% to 90% are singletons. These data also featured in a second study, about human thymus T cells.

Sample: thymocytes. The receptors were gathered from a girl under two years old with a congenital heart defect.

CDR3 residues: CASSFIQGAGRGTQYF. CDR3 in DNA: TGCGCCAGCAGCTTTATACAGGGGGCAGGTCGGGGGACCCAGTACTTC. The rearrangement joins TRBV5-1 to TRBJ2-5; 9 bases map to TRBD1. V was clipped by 2 bases and J by 7 bases; unmatched bases: 12. The germline gives CDR1 SGHRS, CDR2 YFSETQ. CDR3 length: 16 amino acids.

This chain joins TRBV19 and TRBJ1-5; D call uncertain. V lost 7 bases and J 1 base, leaving 8 bases between the germline ends. Looked up from germline, CDR1 is LNHDA and CDR2 is SQIVND (reference sequence). The CDR3 length is 13 residues. The CDR3 region is CASTGLSNQPQHF. For the CDR3, the DNA is TGTGCCAGTACAGGCTTGAGCAATCAGCCCCAGCATTTT.

The chain carries TRBV27 and TRBJ2-7; possibly TRBD1 for D (6 bases). This CDR3 spans 13 amino acids. Germline V gives CDR1 MNHEY, CDR2 SMNVEV (reference sequence). V was pared by 6 bases and J by 4 bases, with 13 bases between. CDR3 protein: CASRGQGGYEQYF. The CDR3 region has the DNA TGTGCCAGCAGAGGACAAGGGGGATACGAGCAGTACTTC.

This chain links TRBV12-5 with TRBJ2-1; 9 bases line up with TRBD2. This CDR3 spans 15 amino acids. The germline V gene encodes CDR1 LGHNT and CDR2 FRNRAP. With 6 bases clipped from V and 0 bases from J, the junction kept 3 bases outside the gene matches. CDR3 coding DNA: TGTGCTAGTGGGTCTAGCGGGGCCTCCTACAATGAGCAGTTCTTC. Protein product: CASGSSGASYNEQFF.

This chain joins TRBV7-6 and TRBJ1-5; D gene uncertain. The CDR3 has 15 amino acids. Trimming cost V 0 bases and J 2 bases, with 8 bases left between them. Germline loops: CDR1 SGHVS, CDR2 FNYEAQ. As DNA, the CDR3 is TGTGCCAGCAGCTTAGCTTCGGGTGGCAATCAGCCCCAGCATTTT. Its protein product is CASSLASGGNQPQHF.

The chain joins TRBV6-5 to TRBJ1-6; tentative D call: TRBD1 (5 bases). This CDR3 contains 14 residues. Germline V gene lookup returns CDR1 MNHEY and CDR2 SVGAGI. With 2 bases removed from V and 8 bases from J, the gap between germline ends came to 10 bases. CDR3 bases: TGTGCCAGCAGTTACGGGGGGGGAGATTCACCCCTCCACTTT. Protein product: CASSYGGGDSPLHF.

The rearrangement links TRBV5-1 to TRBJ1-3; 7 nucleotides align to TRBD1. This CDR3 region has 20 residues. Trimming at V came to 1 base and at J to 0 bases, leaving 16 bases not matched to a gene. Germline V gives CDR1 SGHRS, CDR2 YFSETQ. CDR3 loop: CASSLMGQPTRTSSGNTIYF. The CDR3, as DNA: TGCGCCAGCAGCTTGATGGGACAGCCGACAAGGACGAGCTCTGGAAACACCATATATTTT.

This chain joins TRBV7-2 and TRBJ1-1, with 11 bases that match TRBD1. The ends lost 6 bases at V and 4 bases at J; junction bases unmatched: 13. The germline V gene encodes CDR1 SGHTA and CDR2 FQGNSA. The length of the CDR3 is 17 residues. The CDR3 nucleotides read TGTGCCAGCAGTTGGACAGGGGGCGGTCGATCGAGCACTGAAGCTTTCTTT. Amino acid sequence: CASSWTGGGRSSTEAFF.

Details on this clone: A junction end diverges from the germline sequence, so it may reflect a read error. This chain uses TRBV6-1 with TRBJ1-2; 10 bases are a match to TRBD1. Germline CDR1 reads MNHNS; CDR2 reads SASEGT. The CDR3 totals 13 residues. CDR3 sequence (DNA): TGTGCCATCCTCCCGGGACAGGGGACGTCCGGCGCCTTC. Its translation: CAILPGQGTSGAF.

V usage is TRBV5-1 and J usage is TRBJ1-2; TRBD1 might be the D (5 bases). Germline values: CDR1 SGHRS, CDR2 YFSETQ. The length of the CDR3 is 16 residues. Between the trimmed V and J ends, which lost 4 bases and 6 bases, there was a span of 22 bases. CDR3 coding DNA: TGCGCCAGCAGCAACCCCAGACACAGGTTCTCGAATGGCTACACCTTC. Translating gives CASSNPRHRFSNGYTF. The whole variable domain, filled in from reference TRBV5-1 and TRBJ1-2, reads KAGVTQTPRYLIKTRGQQVTLSCSPISGHRSVSWYQQTPGQGLQFLFEYFSETQRNKGNFPGRFSGRQFSNSRSEMNVSTLELGDSALYLCASSNPRHRFSNGYTFGSGTRLTVV.

J is TRBJ1-5 and V is TRBV19, with D possibly TRBD1 on 5 matching bases. The CDR3 spans 16 residues. CDR1 and CDR2 (germline): LNHDA, SQIVND (reference sequence). Trimming removed 4 bases at V and 4 bases at J, with 17 bases between. The CDR3 nucleotides are TGTGCCAGTAGTAGTGTCGGGGGACGGTCAAATCAGCCCCAGCATTTT. Amino acids: CASSSVGGRSNQPQHF.

The chain carries TRBV5-6 and TRBJ1-1; D is unresolved. V was trimmed by 4 bases and J by 11 bases, leaving 18 bases between them. The V gene's germline CDR1 is SGHDT and CDR2 YYEEEE. CDR3 length: 13 amino acids. The CDR3 region has the DNA TGTGCCAGCAGCCATGTCAGGAAACCTTACGCTTTCTTT. Its protein product is CASSHVRKPYAFF.

The rearrangement joins TRBV6-1 to TRBJ1-1, with unresolved D. The V gene's germline CDR1 is MNHNS and CDR2 SASEGT. V gave up 4 bases and J gave up 2 bases, with 17 bases separating them. The CDR3 sequence is 16 residues long. The CDR3 DNA reads as TGTGCCAGCAGTGGAAGACCGTTCGGGTATAACACTGAAGCTTTCTTT. This translates into CASSGRPFGYNTEAFF.

The chain couples TRBV2 to TRBJ2-7, with D perhaps TRBD1 (6 bases). Germline CDR1 is SNHLY and CDR2 is FYNNEI. CDR3 length: 16 residues. The V end lost 3 bases, the J end lost 6 bases, and 21 bases lay between the germline ends. The CDR3 DNA follows: TGTGCCAGCAGTGAGACCCTCAGGGACAAGGGTTTCGAGCAGTACTTC. It encodes CASSETLRDKGFEQYF.

This clone was detected only a few times. J is TRBJ2-7 and V is TRBV7-3; 11 bases fit TRBD2. Germline CDR1 and CDR2: SGHTA and FQGTGA. V dropped 4 bases and J dropped 3; count of bases not matched to a gene: 5. The CDR3 totals 15 residues. As DNA, the CDR3 is TGTGCCAGCAGCTATACTAGCGGGGGCGACTACGAGCAGTACTTC. Its protein product is CASSYTSGGDYEQYF.

The chain couples TRBV18 to TRBJ1-2; D is uncertain. V was pared by 6 bases and J by 6 bases, with 20 bases between. The germline gives CDR1 KGHSH, CDR2 LQKENI. The CDR3 runs 15 residues. The CDR3 DNA sequence: TGTGCCAGCTCTCCCTGCGGGCCCCTCTATAATGGCTACACCTTC. Its translation: CASSPCGPLYNGYTF.

This chain links TRBV25-1 with TRBJ2-1, with D perhaps TRBD1 (5 bases). The V gene's germline CDR1 is MGHDK and CDR2 SYGVNS. Deletions cut 3 bases from V and 4 bases from J, with 10 bases between. This CDR3 spans 14 amino acids. The CDR3: CASSELDRYNEQFF. CDR3 nucleotide sequence: TGTGCCAGCAGTGAGCTTGACAGATACAATGAGCAGTTCTTC.

The chain couples TRBV25-1 to TRBJ2-1, with a weak D call TRBD2 (5 bases). The V end lost 9 bases, the J end lost 5 bases, and 11 bases lay between the germline ends. Germline V gene data show CDR1 as MGHDK and CDR2 as SYGVNS. This CDR3 contains 12 residues. CDR3 amino acids: CASRGSDNEQFF. The CDR3 coding sequence is TGTGCCAGTCGGGGTTCCGACAATGAGCAGTTCTTC.

This clone was detected only a few times. The V call is TRBV10-1, the J call TRBJ2-3; D is unclear. This CDR3 is 15 amino acids long. V was cut by 5 bases and J by 4 bases, with 16 bases left in between. Germline V gene data show CDR1 as WNHNN and CDR2 as SYGVQD (reference sequence). In DNA form, the CDR3 reads TGCGCCAGCAGTAAGGAGCACGACCACGCAGATACGCAGTATTTT. This codes for CASSKEHDHADTQYF.

V is TRBV30 and J is TRBJ1-1; unclear D gene. Trimming stripped 7 bases from V and 1 base from J, with 13 bases between. Germline lookup yields CDR1 GTSNPN and CDR2 SVGIG (reference sequence). This CDR3 comprises 13 residues. The CDR3 loop is CASTGRGNTEAFF. As DNA, the CDR3 is TGTGCCTCAACCGGACGGGGGAACACTGAAGCTTTCTTT.

V is TRBV27 and J is TRBJ1-6, with TRBD1 matching 8 bases. V dropped 2 bases and J dropped 0; count of bases not matched to a gene: 9. This CDR3 is 19 amino acids long. Germline values: CDR1 MNHEY, CDR2 SMNVEV (reference sequence). The CDR3 DNA reads as TGTGCCAGCAGTTTAGCAGGGGGCCACTCCGGCTCCTATAATTCACCCCTCCACTTT. It yields the protein CASSLAGGHSGSYNSPLHF.